Presented here are 2 T cell receptor beta chains from one specimen sequenced in a study of shared clonotypes between healthy human individuals. TCRdb's copy holds only in-frame clones and misses some; the assay was immunoSEQ multiplex PCR. The profile shows about 1.4 million clones, around 95% of them singletons. The sequencing input was naive CD4+ T cells sorted from blood. Subset indicated: CD45RA+ positively selected. These receptors originate from a man aged 25 to 40 in good health.

The chain joins TRBV9 to TRBJ2-1; 9 bases align to TRBD1. Germline CDR1 and CDR2: SGDLS and YYNGEE. The trim removed 4 bases at V and 4 bases at J, leaving 6 bases unmatched. The CDR3 loop spans 15 amino acids. Here the CDR3 DNA reads TGTGCCAGCAGCACGAACAGGGGGCCTTACAATGAGCAGTTCTTC. It yields the protein CASSTNRGPYNEQFF. Full variable domain (missing parts from reference TRBV9 and TRBJ2-1): DSGVTQTPKHLITATGQRVTLRCSPRSGDLSVYWYQQSLDQGLQFLIQYYNGEERAKGNILERFSAQQFPDLHSELNLSSLELGDSALYFCASSTNRGPYNEQFFGPGTRLTVL.

The V and J genes are TRBV6-6 and TRBJ2-1; 8 bases match TRBD2. Germline lookup yields CDR1 MNHNY and CDR2 SVGAGI (reference sequence). CDR3 length equals 16 residues. The J segment lost 1 base and the V segment lost 0 bases, leaving 2 bases of the junction unmatched. The CDR3 DNA is TGTGCCAGCAGTTACTCCGGGAGGGCGTCCTACAATGAGCAGTTCTTC. Protein: CASSYSGRASYNEQFF.